This T cell receptor (beta chain) stems from a study of cytotoxic CD8 clonotypes in ibrutinib-treated CLL. Study overall: Included were 10 to 12 relapsed/refractory and 15 treatment-naive patients, of whom 17 were IGHV unmutated. The sample average was 255,043 productive templates and roughly 90,000 productive rearrangements. Findings and limits, study-wide: At ibrutinib response, clonality increased, and at progression it declined back toward baseline. Patients with sustained remission and those progressing were sampled at differing times.

With regard to this clone: The antigen remains undetermined.

The CDR3 is 16 residues long. The germline V and J ends were trimmed by 3 bases and 0 bases, with 12 bases remaining between them. CDR1 is MDHEN, CDR2 SYDVKM, per germline. The repertoire was sequenced with immunoSEQ multiplex PCR; TCRdb's copy has only in-frame clones and lacks some. The data contain approximately 150,000 clones, nearly 90% of them singletons. This rearrangement joins TRBV28 to TRBJ2-1, with no clear D. The sequenced sample was PBMCs, obtained at disease progression, from a patient treated with ibrutinib. This receptor was obtained from a human donor with chronic lymphocytic leukemia. This CDR3 reads CASSLTRKSSYNEQFF. CDR3 in DNA: TGTGCCAGCAGTTTGACACGAAAAAGCTCCTACAATGAGCAGTTCTTC.